These 27 T cell receptor beta chains were all obtained from the same sample, sequenced in a study of Ad26.COV2.S vaccination and SARS-CoV-2 variants. TCRdb's table, derived via immunoSEQ multiplex PCR, lists solely in-frame clones and lacks some. The sample includes 350,000 to 500,000 clones, about nine tenths of them seen just once. Stated treatment: 15 to 20 received Ad26.COV2.S at low or high dose, single or two shots; 5 received placebo; per-sample allocation not given. Sampling was done on day 63 after the first vaccine or placebo injection. This material consisted of peripheral blood, taken in a trial of Ad26.COV2.S vaccine versus placebo. These receptor sequences come from a person between 18 and 59 years old who received the Ad26.COV2.S COVID-19 vaccine or a placebo.

The chain carries TRBV4-3 and TRBJ2-7, with D possibly TRBD1 on 6 matching bases. The CDR3 contains 14 residues. Germline CDR1 reads LGHNA; CDR2 reads YSLEER. The germline V and J ends were trimmed by 0 bases and 6 bases, with 12 bases remaining between them. For the CDR3, the DNA is TGCGCCAGCAGCCAAGACAGGGGCCTTCGCGAGCAGTACTTC. Protein sequence: CASSQDRGLREQYF.

The V and J genes are TRBV7-2 and TRBJ2-4, with TRBD2 as a possible D gene (5 bases). This CDR3 has 16 amino acids. The V gene's germline CDR1 is SGHTA and CDR2 FQGNSA. Trimming stripped 5 bases from V and 9 bases from J, with 23 bases between. The CDR3 sequence is CASSRGPGTGYVIQYF. The CDR3 coding sequence is TGTGCCAGCAGCCGGGGTCCCGGAACGGGTTATGTCATTCAGTACTTC. The full variable domain, rest sourced from reference TRBV7-2 and TRBJ2-4, is GAGVSQSPSNKVTEKGKDVELRCDPISGHTALYWYRQSLGQGLEFLIYFQGNSAPDKSGLPSDRFSAERTGGSVSTLTIQRTQQEDSAVYLCASSRGPGTGYVIQYFGAGTRLSVL.

The V call is TRBV2, the J call TRBJ2-1, with D hard to call. The CDR3 covers 14 residues. CDR1 SNHLY and CDR2 FYNNEI come from the germline V gene. The V gene lost 4 bases and the J gene lost 5 bases, with 12 bases spanning the gap. The CDR3 nucleotides are TGTGCCAGCAGTGTCCTAAGCAGGAACAATGAGCAGTTCTTC. It specifies CASSVLSRNNEQFF. Based on the CDR3 plus reference TRBV2 and TRBJ2-1, the full variable domain is EPEVTQTPSHQVTQMGQEVILRCVPISNHLYFYWYRQILGQKVEFLVSFYNNEISEKSEIFDDQFSVERPDGSNFTLKIRSTKLEDSAMYFCASSVLSRNNEQFFGPGTRLTVL.

The gene calls are TRBV29-1 and TRBJ2-5, with 8 bases aligning to TRBD2. CDR3 length: 18 residues. Germline CDR1 reads SQVTM; CDR2 reads ANQGSEA. The trim removed 3 bases at V and 5 bases at J, leaving 20 bases unmatched. This CDR3 reads CSVESSRGSGMVRETQYF. CDR3 nucleotide sequence: TGCAGCGTTGAGTCTTCTCGGGGTAGCGGGATGGTCCGGGAGACCCAGTACTTC.

The chain is built from TRBV19 and TRBJ2-5; 8 bases map to TRBD2. V shed 6 bases and J 2 bases; nucleotides not matched to a gene: 8. The CDR3 consists of 15 residues. CDR1 and CDR2 from the germline V gene are LNHDA and SQIVND (reference sequence). The DNA of the CDR3 is TGTGCCAGTAGCCCGGCGACTAGCGTACAAGAGACCCAGTACTTC. Amino acids: CASSPATSVQETQYF. Complete variable domain (other parts from reference TRBV19 and TRBJ2-5): DGGITQSPKYLFRKEGQNVTLSCEQNLNHDAMYWYRQDPGQGLRLIYYSQIVNDFQKGDIAEGYSVSREKKESFPLTVTSAQKNPTAFYLCASSPATSVQETQYFGPGTRLLVL.

This clone was counted between two and nine times. The rearrangement uses TRBV5-5 and TRBJ1-3, with D perhaps matching TRBD1 (5 bases). The V and J ends lost 0 bases and 0 bases respectively, with 7 bases between them. Germline assignment: CDR1 SGHKS and CDR2 YYEKEE (reference sequence). This CDR3 is built from 15 residues. The CDR3 DNA reads as TGTGCCAGCAGCTTGGAAGACAGCTCTGGAAACACCATATATTTT. It is translated as CASSLEDSSGNTIYF.

CDR3 loop: CASSWSIDGQRGYTF. The CDR3 DNA reads as TGCGCCAGCAGCTGGTCCATCGACGGTCAGAGAGGCTACACCTTC. This chain connects TRBV5-1 to TRBJ1-2, with no clear D. CDR1 SGHRS and CDR2 YFSETQ come from the germline V gene. This CDR3 is built from 15 residues. Deletions cut 3 bases from V and 8 bases from J, with 20 bases between.

This clone came up once. V usage is TRBV11-3 and J usage is TRBJ2-1; 7 nucleotides align to TRBD2. Germline CDR1 reads SGHNT; CDR2 reads YENEEA. The CDR3 has 16 amino acids. J lost 4 bases, V lost 1 base, and 7 bases had no gene match. The DNA for the CDR3 is TGTGCCAGCAGCTTAGTACGCGGGAGATCTTACAATGAGCAGTTCTTC. Translating gives CASSLVRGRSYNEQFF.

The rearrangement uses TRBV15 and TRBJ1-5, with TRBD1 matching 9 bases. Trimming cost V 3 bases and J 7 bases; bases outside gene matches: 7. CDR1 is LNHNV and CDR2 is YYDKDF in the germline V gene (reference sequence). There are 15 residues in the CDR3. The CDR3 DNA is TGTGCCACCAGCAGGGTAACAGGGGGCTGGCAGCCCCAGCATTTT. Translated: CATSRVTGGWQPQHF.

This clone was counted once. This chain uses TRBV19 with TRBJ2-1; 8 nucleotides align to TRBD2. V lost 5 bases to trimming and J lost 0 bases; unmatched junction nucleotides: 3. The germline CDR1 and CDR2 sequences are LNHDA and SQIVND (reference sequence). This CDR3 region has 15 residues. The CDR3 nucleotides are TGTGCCAGTAGTCCCCGGGGGGGCTCCTACAATGAGCAGTTCTTC. It codes for CASSPRGGSYNEQFF.

The count of this clone is one. This sequence joins TRBV7-2 and TRBJ2-5; TRBD1 matches 8 bases. The CDR3 loop spans 13 amino acids. CDR1 is SGHTA, CDR2 FQGNSA, per germline. The trim removed 5 bases at V and 5 bases at J, leaving 4 bases unmatched. Here the CDR3 DNA reads TGTGCCAGCAGCCTGGACAGGGACGAGACCCAGTACTTC. Encoded protein: CASSLDRDETQYF.

This clone was seen just once. This rearrangement joins TRBV5-1 to TRBJ2-1; D possibly matches TRBD1 or TRBD2 (5 bases each). CDR1 is SGHRS, CDR2 YFSETQ, per germline. This CDR3 is 14 amino acids long. The germline V and J ends were trimmed by 3 bases and 10 bases, with 17 bases remaining between them. CDR3 region: CASSWKGPGQEQFF. The CDR3 DNA follows: TGCGCCAGCAGCTGGAAGGGCCCGGGGCAGGAGCAGTTCTTC.

The rearrangement uses TRBV7-3 and TRBJ2-2, with 7 bases fitting TRBD1. This CDR3 contains 16 residues. The trim removed 3 bases at V and 0 bases at J, leaving 4 bases unmatched. CDR1 is SGHTA, CDR2 FQGTGA, per germline. The CDR3 DNA follows: TGTGCCAGCAGCTTTCAAGGGACAGCGAACACCGGGGAGCTGTTTTTT. It encodes CASSFQGTANTGELFF.

The rearrangement joins TRBV6-2 or TRBV6-3 to TRBJ1-2; D unresolved. CDR1 is MNHEY, CDR2 SVGEGT, per germline. V lost 4 bases to trimming and J lost 3 bases, with 3 bases between them. The CDR3 has 11 amino acids. In nucleotides, the CDR3 is TGTGCCAGCAGTTCAGACTATGGCTACACCTTC. It codes for CASSSDYGYTF.

The rearrangement links TRBV29-1 to TRBJ2-7; 9 bases match TRBD1. V lost 6 bases to trimming and J lost 2 bases; unmatched junction nucleotides: 5. This CDR3 comprises 13 residues. CDR1 SQVTM and CDR2 ANQGSEA come from the germline V gene. CDR3 sequence reads: CSVPTGGPYEQYF. CDR3 nucleotide sequence: TGCAGCGTCCCGACAGGGGGTCCCTACGAGCAGTACTTC.

The gene calls are TRBV10-3 and TRBJ1-4; D call uncertain. CDR3 length equals 14 residues. Trimming removed 2 bases at V and 4 bases at J, with 8 bases between. CDR1 is ENHRY, CDR2 SYGVKD, per germline. CDR3 DNA: TGTGCCATCAGTGAGGGGCAGCGTAATGAAAAACTGTTTTTT. Amino acids: CAISEGQRNEKLFF.

The chain combines TRBV4-3 with TRBJ2-3; 7 positions agree with TRBD1. This CDR3 spans 16 amino acids. After removal of 1 base from V and 0 bases from J, the junction contained 4 bases not matched to a gene. Germline V gene sequence: CDR1 LGHNA, CDR2 YSLEER. In nucleotides, the CDR3 is TGCGCCAGCAGCCAAGGGAACAGGGGCAGCACAGATACGCAGTATTTT. Its translation: CASSQGNRGSTDTQYF.

The rearrangement uses TRBV18 and TRBJ1-5, with unresolved D. Germline lookup yields CDR1 KGHSH and CDR2 LQKENI. There are 13 residues in the CDR3. The V gene lost 3 bases and the J gene lost 7 bases, with 10 bases spanning the gap. CDR3 residues: CASSPDPGQPQHF. In DNA form, the CDR3 reads TGTGCCAGCTCACCTGACCCGGGACAGCCCCAGCATTTT.

This sequence joins TRBV28 and TRBJ1-5, with D hard to call. Looked up from germline, CDR1 is MDHEN and CDR2 is SYDVKM. With 2 bases removed from V and 0 bases from J, the gap between germline ends came to 8 bases. The CDR3 loop spans 15 amino acids. This CDR3 is CASSLPAYSNQPQHF. The CDR3 DNA is TGTGCCAGCAGTTTACCGGCTTATAGCAATCAGCCCCAGCATTTT. Drawing the rest from reference TRBV28 and TRBJ1-5, the complete variable domain is DVKVTQSSRYLVKRTGEKVFLECVQDMDHENMFWYRQDPGLGLRLIYFSYDVKMKEKGDIPEGYSVSREKKERFSLILESASTNQTSMYLCASSLPAYSNQPQHFGDGTRLSIL.

The chain has TRBV9 and TRBJ1-3; D is unclear. Per the germline V gene, CDR1 is SGDLS and CDR2 is YYNGEE. The CDR3 runs to 13 residues. Between the trimmed V and J ends, which lost 0 bases and 4 bases, there was a span of 5 bases. CDR3 sequence: CASSVGGGNTIYF. The DNA for the CDR3 is TGTGCCAGCAGCGTAGGGGGAGGAAACACCATATATTTT.

The CDR3 coding sequence is TGTGCCAGCAGTGGGCTAGGGACAGGGCTTAGCTATGGCTACACCTTC. Its protein product is CASSGLGTGLSYGYTF. The rearrangement uses TRBV27 and TRBJ1-2, with 9 bases fitting TRBD1. The V gene end was trimmed by 5 bases and the J gene end by 4 bases; junction bases not matched to a gene: 11. The CDR3 length is 16 residues. Germline CDR1 reads MNHEY; CDR2 reads SMNVEV (reference sequence).

V and J are TRBV23-1 and TRBJ2-2; D unresolved. TRBV23-1 qualifies as an ORF whose function is uncertain. The CDR3 is 12 amino acids. V was trimmed by 4 bases and J by 7 bases, leaving 7 bases between them. The CDR3 reads CASSLGIGELFF. CDR3 coding DNA: TGCGCCAGCAGTCTGGGGATCGGGGAGCTGTTTTTT.

The chain links TRBV5-1 to TRBJ1-3; D gene uncertain. CDR3 length: 17 amino acids. The germline V and J ends were trimmed by 1 base and 2 bases, with 16 bases remaining between them. In germline, CDR1 is SGHRS, CDR2 YFSETQ. The CDR3 reads CASSLKGVSGTGNTIYF. The CDR3, as DNA: TGCGCCAGCAGCTTGAAGGGCGTTTCGGGGACTGGAAACACCATATATTTT.

This chain uses TRBV7-3 with TRBJ2-6, with 10 bases lining up with TRBD1. The CDR3 covers 17 residues. Trimming at V came to 0 bases and at J to 1 base, leaving 0 bases not matched to a gene. Germline-derived CDR1 and CDR2 are SGHTA and FQGTGA. The CDR3 loop reads CASSLTDRGSGANVLTF. The CDR3 DNA sequence: TGTGCCAGCAGCTTAACGGACAGGGGGTCTGGGGCCAACGTCCTGACTTTC.

The chain carries TRBV20-1 and TRBJ2-1; D not resolved. Between the trimmed V and J ends, which lost 3 bases and 6 bases, there was a span of 6 bases. Germline loops: CDR1 DFQATT, CDR2 SNEGSKA (reference sequence). CDR3 size: 11 residues. As DNA, the CDR3 is TGCAGTGCTAGCCCGGGCAATGAGCAGTTCTTC. Residues: CSASPGNEQFF.

As regards this clone: Distinct nucleotide sequences in the sample also encode this CDR3. The V and J genes are TRBV15 and TRBJ2-6; D not resolved. This CDR3 has 15 amino acids. Trimming removed 0 bases from V and 0 bases from J, with 3 bases in between. CDR1 LNHNV and CDR2 YYDKDF come from the germline V gene (reference sequence). The CDR3 region has the DNA TGTGCCACCAGCAGAGAGAGCTCTGGGGCCAACGTCCTGACTTTC. Encoded protein: CATSRESSGANVLTF. Looking up the rest from reference TRBV15 and TRBJ2-6 gives the full variable domain: DAMVIQNPRYQVTQFGKPVTLSCSQTLNHNVMYWYQQKSSQAPKLLFHYYDKDFNNEADTPDNFQSRRPNTSFCFLDIRSPGLGDTAMYLCATSRESSGANVLTFGAGSRLTVL.

The V call is TRBV27, the J call TRBJ2-3; the D call may be TRBD1 or TRBD2 (5 bases each). Germline V gene lookup returns CDR1 MNHEY and CDR2 SMNVEV (reference sequence). This CDR3 spans 16 amino acids. Between the trimmed V and J ends, which lost 3 bases and 3 bases, there was a span of 16 bases. CDR3 sequence reads: CASSFWGTGGTDTQYF. DNA of the CDR3: TGTGCCAGCAGTTTCTGGGGGACCGGAGGTACAGATACGCAGTATTTT.